A selection of T cell receptor beta chains follows, all from one sample in a study of tumor and adjacent non-tumor tissue in lung cancer. TCRdb re-called the multiplex PCR reads with MiXCR, one entry per CDR3 protein. The sample holds fewer than 80,000 distinct CDR3 sequences, approximately 71% seen once. Sequencing input: lung tumor tissue. All receptors come from a woman in her seventies with non-small cell lung cancer. Each CDR3 is given with its conserved first and last residue. A D gene is named only where the DNA matches it firmly. Size tells how often a clone was seen (once, few, many) or the class of an expanded clone, and some rows leave it out.

V	size	J	D	CDR3	DNA
TRBV29-1	.	TRBJ1-4	TRBD1	CSVDYTGTGKEKLFF	TGCAGCGTTGACTACACCGGGACAGGGAAGGAAAAACTGTTTTTT
TRBV12-3/TRBV12-4	many	TRBJ2-7	.	CASSREDSQAYEQYF	TGTGCCAGCAGTAGGGAGGACAGCCAGGCATACGAGCAGTACTTC
TRBV12-3/TRBV12-4	.	TRBJ2-1	.	CVRSSRGGAFF	TGTGTCAGGAGCTCCAGGGGGGGTGCGTTCTTC
TRBV4-2	.	TRBJ2-3	.	CATSLTNTDTQYF	TGTGCCACCAGCCTGACTAACACAGATACGCAGTATTTT
TRBV12-3/TRBV12-4	.	TRBJ1-1	.	CVSSLALGRGNTEAFF	TGTGTCAGCAGTTTAGCGCTCGGCAGGGGCAACACTGAAGCTTTCTTT
TRBV6-6	once	TRBJ2-7	TRBD2	CASSYSPSGGSYEQYF	TGTGCCAGCAGTTACTCTCCTAGCGGGGGCTCCTACGAGCAGTATTTC
TRBV10-3	.	TRBJ1-2	TRBD1	CAIRGQVAYGYTF	TGTGCCATCAGGGGACAGGTAGCGTATGGCTACACCTTC
TRBV20-1	few	TRBJ1-2	TRBD1	CSARAGGVGYGYTF	TGCAGTGCTAGGGCAGGGGGCGTAGGCTATGGCTACACCTTC
TRBV11-1	.	TRBJ2-7	.	CVSSSGISYEQYF	TGTGTCAGTAGCTCAGGGATTTCCTACGAGCAGTACTTC
TRBV7-8	.	TRBJ2-6	.	CASSPTLSGANLMTF	TGTGCCAGCAGCCCTACCCTTTCTGGGGCCAACCTCATGACTTTC